These 8 T cell receptor beta chains were all obtained from the same sample, sequenced in a study of T cell responses to AZD1222 COVID-19 vaccine. Profiled with immunoSEQ multiplex PCR; TCRdb holds only in-frame clones, not every one. The top ten clones hold more than 9% of a sample with 65,000 to 85,000 clones, approximately 83% of them seen once. This material consisted of peripheral blood, taken 28 days after the second AZD1222 dose. These receptors were taken from an adult who received the AZD1222 COVID-19 vaccine.

J is TRBJ1-4 and V is TRBV25-1; D might be TRBD1 (6 bases). Germline V CDR1 and CDR2: MGHDK, SYGVNS. CDR3 length: 16 amino acids. Trimming stripped 3 bases from V and 4 bases from J, with 15 bases between. The CDR3 spells CASSEGAARLNEKLFF. The CDR3 bases are TGTGCCAGCAGTGAGGGGGCAGCCCGACTTAATGAAAAACTGTTTTTT.

This clone was detected only once. This chain joins TRBV28 and TRBJ1-5, with D unresolved. Trimming pared 6 bases from V and 4 bases from J, leaving 4 bases between. Germline assignment: CDR1 MDHEN and CDR2 SYDVKM. The CDR3 extends over 11 amino acids. In DNA, the CDR3 is TGTGCCAGCAGAGGAAATCAGCCCCAGCATTTT. Translation gives CASRGNQPQHF.

Only one count was recorded for this clone. The chain recombines TRBV7-2 with TRBJ1-3; perhaps TRBD1 as D (5 bases). The CDR3 consists of 14 residues. CDR1 and CDR2 (germline): SGHTA, FQGNSA. V was clipped by 5 bases and J by 4 bases, with 12 bases between them. This CDR3 is CASSLGVIGNTIYF. Written as DNA, the CDR3 is TGTGCCAGCAGCCTGGGGGTAATCGGAAACACCATATATTTT. The full variable domain, with the rest looked up from reference TRBV7-2 and TRBJ1-3, is GAGVSQSPSNKVTEKGKDVELRCDPISGHTALYWYRQSLGQGLEFLIYFQGNSAPDKSGLPSDRFSAERTGGSVSTLTIQRTQQEDSAVYLCASSLGVIGNTIYFGEGSWLTVV.

This clone has more than one count but fewer than ten. CDR3 in DNA: TGTGCCAGCAGCTTAACCCCGACCCCTAACGGAGCTTTCTTT. Translating it yields CASSLTPTPNGAFF. The chain couples TRBV7-2 to TRBJ1-1; D is uncertain. Germline values: CDR1 SGHTA, CDR2 FQGNSA. The V end lost 2 bases, the J end lost 10 bases, and 17 bases lay between the germline ends. This CDR3 spans 14 amino acids.

Concerning this clone: A junction end diverges from the germline sequence, so it may reflect a read error. J is TRBJ2-7 and V is TRBV10-3, with 8 positions matching TRBD1. Germline V CDR1 and CDR2: ENHRY, SYGVKD. CDR3 length equals 11 residues. The CDR3 protein is CAISQGAATNF. For the CDR3, the DNA is TGTGCCATCAGTCAGGGGGCTGCCACCAACTTC.

The chain has TRBV19 and TRBJ1-3; the D is unclear. Trimming removed 5 bases at V and 4 bases at J, with 6 bases between. CDR3 length: 12 amino acids. Germline assignment: CDR1 LNHDA and CDR2 SQIVND (reference sequence). The CDR3 spells CASSHIGNTIYF. DNA for the CDR3: TGTGCCAGTAGTCACATCGGAAACACCATATATTTT.

This sequence joins TRBV19 and TRBJ1-5; weak D call: TRBD1 (6 bases). CDR1 is LNHDA, CDR2 SQIVND, per germline (reference sequence). The V end was cut by 4 bases, the J end by 1 base, with 8 bases between. The CDR3 is 14 amino acids. CDR3 region: CASSRGGSNQPQHF. Written as DNA, the CDR3 is TGTGCCAGTAGTAGGGGGGGCAGCAATCAGCCCCAGCATTTT. Full variable domain (missing parts from reference TRBV19 and TRBJ1-5): DGGITQSPKYLFRKEGQNVTLSCEQNLNHDAMYWYRQDPGQGLRLIYYSQIVNDFQKGDIAEGYSVSREKKESFPLTVTSAQKNPTAFYLCASSRGGSNQPQHFGDGTRLSIL.

This clone was counted only a few times. This chain uses TRBV7-9 with TRBJ1-6, with D possibly matching TRBD1 (5 bases). Germline V CDR1 and CDR2: SEHNR, FQNEAQ (reference sequence). The CDR3 has 17 amino acids. V was pared by 5 bases and J by 5 bases, with 19 bases between. In DNA, the CDR3 is TGTGCCAGCAGCAGGCTTCGCGGGACCGGGGATAATTCACCCCTCCACTTT. Amino acid sequence: CASSRLRGTGDNSPLHF.